Presented here are 21 T cell receptor beta chains from one specimen sequenced in a study of blood T cell repertoires in COVID-19. TCRdb's copy holds only in-frame clones and misses some; the assay was immunoSEQ multiplex PCR. Counted here are tens of thousands of clones, roughly 87% occurring once; the ten biggest clones make up under 6%. The sequenced sample was peripheral blood. The receptor source for this set is a man aged 55-75 years with active COVID-19.

This rearrangement joins TRBV19 to TRBJ2-3, with D possibly TRBD1 on 5 matching bases. V gave up 5 bases and J gave up 5 bases, with 8 bases separating them. This CDR3 spans 12 amino acids. In germline, CDR1 is LNHDA, CDR2 SQIVND (reference sequence). As DNA, the CDR3 is TGTGCCAGTAGTCTCAGGGTAGATACGCAGTATTTT. Protein: CASSLRVDTQYF.

V gene TRBV6-5 combines with J gene TRBJ2-5; 8 bases are shared with TRBD1. V trimming: 6 bases; J trimming: 2 bases; junction bases outside the gene matches: 5. CDR1 and CDR2 from the germline V gene are MNHEY and SVGAGI. CDR3 length equals 14 residues. CDR3 protein: CASSNRGSQETQYF. In nucleotides, the CDR3 is TGTGCCAGCAGCAACAGGGGGTCACAAGAGACCCAGTACTTC.

This sequence joins TRBV5-6 and TRBJ2-6; D gene uncertain. Trimming took 0 bases from V and 7 from J, leaving 8 bases between them. Germline CDR1 reads SGHDT; CDR2 reads YYEEEE. The length of the CDR3 is 14 residues. CDR3 bases: TGTGCCAGCAGCTTGGGGCTCGTCGCCAACGTCCTGACTTTC. Amino acid sequence: CASSLGLVANVLTF.

The chain uses TRBV2 and TRBJ2-7; 14 bases agree with TRBD2. This CDR3 has 16 residues. Looked up from germline, CDR1 is SNHLY and CDR2 is FYNNEI. Trimming at V came to 2 bases and at J to 5 bases, leaving 5 bases not matched to a gene. CDR3 residues: CASSEPGLAGGHEQYF. In DNA form, the CDR3 reads TGTGCCAGCAGTGAACCTGGACTAGCGGGGGGCCACGAGCAGTACTTC.

The chain has TRBV5-1 and TRBJ2-3, with no clear D. This CDR3 has 13 amino acids. Germline-derived CDR1 and CDR2 are SGHRS and YFSETQ. The germline V and J ends were trimmed by 4 bases and 6 bases, with 12 bases remaining between them. CDR3 nucleotides: TGCGCCAGCAGCGGTATGAGTGTCGATACGCAGTATTTT. Protein: CASSGMSVDTQYF.

This clone was counted only a few times. For the CDR3, the DNA is TGTGCCAGCAGCTTAGCGGGGGGGCTTAATTCACCCCTCCACTTT. This encodes CASSLAGGLNSPLHF. The chain uses TRBV11-2 and TRBJ1-6, with D possibly being TRBD1 (6 bases). V was clipped by 1 base and J by 6 bases, with 10 bases between them. The length of the CDR3 is 15 residues. Germline CDR1 SGHAT, CDR2 FQNNGV.

The chain carries TRBV2 and TRBJ2-1, with D possibly matching TRBD2 (5 bases). CDR1 SNHLY and CDR2 FYNNEI come from the germline V gene. The germline V and J ends were trimmed by 3 bases and 7 bases, with 13 bases remaining between them. The CDR3 is 14 residues long. CDR3 sequence reads: CASSDGVGENEQFF. The CDR3 bases are TGTGCCAGCAGTGATGGGGTGGGAGAAAATGAGCAGTTCTTC. Filled out from reference TRBV2 and TRBJ2-1, the complete variable domain reads EPEVTQTPSHQVTQMGQEVILRCVPISNHLYFYWYRQILGQKVEFLVSFYNNEISEKSEIFDDQFSVERPDGSNFTLKIRSTKLEDSAMYFCASSDGVGENEQFFGPGTRLTVL.

The V call is TRBV4-2, the J call TRBJ2-7, with a weak D call TRBD1 (5 bases). Germline V gene lookup returns CDR1 LGHNA and CDR2 YNFKEQ. The CDR3 loop spans 12 amino acids. V shed 5 bases and J shed 2 bases, with 7 bases lying between them. CDR3 bases: TGTGCCAGCAGCGGCAGGGCCTACGAGCAGTACTTC. It is translated as CASSGRAYEQYF.

The V call is TRBV11-2, the J call TRBJ1-1; no clear D gene. The germline V and J ends were trimmed by 1 base and 3 bases, with 6 bases remaining between them. Germline-derived CDR1 and CDR2 are SGHAT and FQNNGV. The CDR3 spans 13 residues. The CDR3 here is CASSLVLHTEAFF. CDR3 sequence (DNA): TGTGCCAGCAGCTTAGTACTCCACACTGAAGCTTTCTTT. Full variable domain (remainder filled in from reference TRBV11-2 and TRBJ1-1): EAGVAQSPRYKIIEKRQSVAFWCNPISGHATLYWYQQILGQGPKLLIQFQNNGVVDDSQLPKDRFSAERLKGVDSTLKIQPAKLEDSAVYLCASSLVLHTEAFFGQGTRLTVV.

This sequence joins TRBV6-2 or TRBV6-3 and TRBJ1-5, with 10 bases matching TRBD1. The CDR3 runs 17 residues. Germline loops: CDR1 MNHEY, CDR2 SVGEGT. Unmatched junction bases numbered 7, after V lost 1 base and J lost 4 bases. CDR3 nucleotides: TGTGCCAGCAGTTACTACAGACAGGGGGCACGAAATCAGCCCCAGCATTTT. This codes for CASSYYRQGARNQPQHF.

V and J are TRBV7-2 and TRBJ2-2; TRBD2 is a possible D gene (5 bases). This CDR3 region has 15 residues. Trimming removed 1 base from V and 6 bases from J, with 12 bases in between. Germline lookup yields CDR1 SGHTA and CDR2 FQGNSA. CDR3 coding DNA: TGTGCCAGCAGCTTAGATCCTAGCTCGGCCGGGGAGCTGTTTTTT. Its translation: CASSLDPSSAGELFF. Full variable domain (rest looked up from reference TRBV7-2 and TRBJ2-2): GAGVSQSPSNKVTEKGKDVELRCDPISGHTALYWYRQSLGQGLEFLIYFQGNSAPDKSGLPSDRFSAERTGGSVSTLTIQRTQQEDSAVYLCASSLDPSSAGELFFGEGSRLTVL.

V usage is TRBV7-2 and J usage is TRBJ2-7; 9 bases match TRBD1. The CDR3 is 15 residues long. CDR1 and CDR2 from the germline V gene are SGHTA and FQGNSA. V lost 0 bases to trimming and J lost 5 bases; unmatched junction nucleotides: 5. CDR3 loop: CASSLAGQGWDEQYF. CDR3 sequence (DNA): TGTGCCAGCAGCTTAGCGGGACAGGGATGGGACGAGCAGTACTTC.

This clone was picked up one time. The rearrangement joins TRBV24-1 to TRBJ2-2; D unresolved. In germline, CDR1 is KGHDR, CDR2 SFDVKD. Trimming removed 3 bases at V and 6 bases at J, with 7 bases between. The CDR3 consists of 13 residues. The CDR3 nucleotides are TGTGCCACCAGTGATGGCCAGGCCGGGGAGCTGTTTTTT. Translation: CATSDGQAGELFF.

The chain combines TRBV5-1 with TRBJ2-1, with 7 positions matching TRBD2. V lost 5 bases, J lost 0 bases, and 8 bases stayed unmatched. CDR1 is SGHRS, CDR2 YFSETQ, per germline. CDR3 size: 16 residues. Here the CDR3 reads CASRRTAGSSYNEQFF. The CDR3 DNA follows: TGCGCCAGCAGAAGAACAGCGGGGAGCTCCTACAATGAGCAGTTCTTC.

The chain uses TRBV5-1 and TRBJ2-2; TRBD1 aligns across 7 bases. This CDR3 region has 15 residues. Trimming took 3 bases from V and 2 from J; bases not matched to a gene: 4. Germline assignment: CDR1 SGHRS and CDR2 YFSETQ. DNA of the CDR3: TGCGCCAGCAGCTGGGGACAGATCAACACCGGGGAGCTGTTTTTT. Protein sequence: CASSWGQINTGELFF.

J is TRBJ1-1 and V is TRBV7-3, with D uncertain. The CDR3 length is 13 residues. Germline V CDR1 and CDR2: SGHTA, FQGTGA. V shed 2 bases and J shed 2 bases, with 6 bases lying between them. In DNA form, the CDR3 reads TGTGCCAGCAGCTTATTCTCTAACACTGAAGCTTTCTTT. This encodes CASSLFSNTEAFF.

This sequence joins TRBV7-3 and TRBJ1-1; D gene ambiguous. V was clipped by 1 base and J by 1 base, with 10 bases between them. CDR1 and CDR2 from the germline V gene are SGHTA and FQGTGA. The CDR3 runs to 15 residues. The CDR3 loop is CASSLMATSNTEAFF. Written as DNA, the CDR3 is TGTGCCAGCAGCTTAATGGCGACATCGAACACTGAAGCTTTCTTT.

The chain uses TRBV27 and TRBJ2-1; D is perhaps TRBD1 (5 bases). The V end lost 6 bases, the J end lost 2 bases, and 20 bases lay between the germline ends. Germline CDR1 reads MNHEY; CDR2 reads SMNVEV (reference sequence). There are 17 residues in the CDR3. In nucleotides, the CDR3 is TGTGCCAGCAGCCTGGGTCGGTTGAGACAGACCTACAATGAGCAGTTCTTC. Encoded protein: CASSLGRLRQTYNEQFF.

This chain uses TRBV6-5 with TRBJ1-5; D gene uncertain. The CDR3 length is 15 residues. The germline CDR1 and CDR2 sequences are MNHEY and SVGAGI. V gave up 4 bases and J gave up 3 bases, with 13 bases separating them. CDR3 region: CASSSSGTLNQPQHF. CDR3 coding DNA: TGTGCCAGCAGTTCGTCTGGCACCCTCAATCAGCCCCAGCATTTT.

V and J are TRBV3-1 (or the pseudogene TRBV3-2) and TRBJ1-1, with TRBD1 identical over 10 bases. Per germline, CDR1 LGHDT and CDR2 YNNKEL (reference sequence). V was pared by 3 bases and J by 2 bases, with 3 bases of the junction left unmatched. The CDR3 extends over 15 amino acids. The CDR3 DNA sequence: TGTGCCAGCAGCCAGGACAGGGGGAGCAACACTGAAGCTTTCTTT. Translation: CASSQDRGSNTEAFF.

The chain is built from TRBV27 and TRBJ1-6; no definite D call. This CDR3 is 16 amino acids long. CDR1 is MNHEY and CDR2 is SMNVEV in the germline V gene (reference sequence). V lost 5 bases and J lost 10, with 21 bases in between. The CDR3 here is CASSPLISRAGSPLHF. For the CDR3, the DNA is TGTGCCAGCAGTCCCCTCATCTCACGGGCGGGATCACCCCTCCACTTT.